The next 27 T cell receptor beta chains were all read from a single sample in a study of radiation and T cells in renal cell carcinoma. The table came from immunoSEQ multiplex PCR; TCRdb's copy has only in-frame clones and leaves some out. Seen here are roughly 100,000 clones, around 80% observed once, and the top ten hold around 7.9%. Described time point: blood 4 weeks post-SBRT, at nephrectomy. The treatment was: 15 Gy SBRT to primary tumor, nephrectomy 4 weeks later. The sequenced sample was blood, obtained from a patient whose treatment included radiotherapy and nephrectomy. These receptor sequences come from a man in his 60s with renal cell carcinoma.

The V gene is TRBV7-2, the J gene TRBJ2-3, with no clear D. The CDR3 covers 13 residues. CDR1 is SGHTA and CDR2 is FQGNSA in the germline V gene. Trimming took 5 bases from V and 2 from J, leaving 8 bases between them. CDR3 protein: CASSLYVTDTQYF. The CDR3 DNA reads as TGTGCCAGCAGCCTCTACGTCACAGATACGCAGTATTTT.

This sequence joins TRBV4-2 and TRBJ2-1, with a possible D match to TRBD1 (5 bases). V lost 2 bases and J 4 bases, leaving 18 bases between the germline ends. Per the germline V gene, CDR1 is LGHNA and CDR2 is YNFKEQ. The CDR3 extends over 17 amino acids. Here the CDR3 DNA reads TGTGCCAGCAGCCAAATAAGCGCCGGACATCAGTACAATGAGCAGTTCTTC. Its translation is CASSQISAGHQYNEQFF.

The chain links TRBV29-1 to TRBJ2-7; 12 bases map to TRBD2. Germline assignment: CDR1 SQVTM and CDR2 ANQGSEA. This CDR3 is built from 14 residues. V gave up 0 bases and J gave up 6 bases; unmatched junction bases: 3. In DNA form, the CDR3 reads TGCAGCGTTGAAGAACTAGCGGGAGGTCCCGAGCAGTACTTC. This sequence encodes CSVEELAGGPEQYF.

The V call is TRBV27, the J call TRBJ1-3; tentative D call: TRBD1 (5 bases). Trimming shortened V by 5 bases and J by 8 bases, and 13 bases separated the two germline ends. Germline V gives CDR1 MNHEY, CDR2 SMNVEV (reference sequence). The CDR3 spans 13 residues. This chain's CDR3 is CASSEAGRHTIYF. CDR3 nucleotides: TGTGCCAGCAGTGAGGCAGGGAGACACACCATATATTTT.

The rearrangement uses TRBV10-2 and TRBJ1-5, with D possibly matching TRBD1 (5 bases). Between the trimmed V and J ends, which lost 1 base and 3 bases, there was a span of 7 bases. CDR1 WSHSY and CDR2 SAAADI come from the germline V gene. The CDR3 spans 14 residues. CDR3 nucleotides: TGCGCCAGCAGTGAGTGGGGCGTCAATCAGCCCCAGCATTTT. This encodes CASSEWGVNQPQHF.

CDR3 loop: CASSPAQESEQYF. CDR3 sequence (DNA): TGTGCCAGCTCACCAGCACAGGAAAGCGAGCAGTACTTC. The chain links TRBV18 to TRBJ2-7, with TRBD1 as a possible D gene (5 bases). The germline V gene encodes CDR1 KGHSH and CDR2 LQKENI. V was trimmed by 2 bases and J by 6 bases, leaving 11 bases between them. This CDR3 spans 13 amino acids.

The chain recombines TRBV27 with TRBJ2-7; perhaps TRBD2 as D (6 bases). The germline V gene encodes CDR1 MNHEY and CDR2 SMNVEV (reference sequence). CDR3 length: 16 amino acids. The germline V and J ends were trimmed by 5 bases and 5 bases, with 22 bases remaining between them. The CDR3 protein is CASSRVVGGTNNEQYF. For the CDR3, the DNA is TGTGCCAGCAGTAGAGTCGTGGGGGGAACGAACAACGAGCAGTACTTC.

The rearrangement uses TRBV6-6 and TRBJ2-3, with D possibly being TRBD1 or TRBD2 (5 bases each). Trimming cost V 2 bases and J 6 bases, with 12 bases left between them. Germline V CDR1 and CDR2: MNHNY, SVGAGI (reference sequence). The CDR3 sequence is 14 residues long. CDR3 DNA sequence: TGTGCCAGCAGTTACAGAGAGGGGTTGGATACGCAGTATTTT. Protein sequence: CASSYREGLDTQYF.

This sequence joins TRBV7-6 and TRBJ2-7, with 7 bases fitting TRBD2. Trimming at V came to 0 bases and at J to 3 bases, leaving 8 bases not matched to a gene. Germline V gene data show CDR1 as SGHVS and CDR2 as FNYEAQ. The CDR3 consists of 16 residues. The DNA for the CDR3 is TGTGCCAGCAGCTTAGCGTCATGGGCGGGAGTCTACGAGCAGTACTTC. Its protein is CASSLASWAGVYEQYF.

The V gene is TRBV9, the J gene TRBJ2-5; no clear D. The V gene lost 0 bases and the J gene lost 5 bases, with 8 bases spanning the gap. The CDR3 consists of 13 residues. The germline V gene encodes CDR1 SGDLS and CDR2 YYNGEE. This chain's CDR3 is CASSVGARETQYF. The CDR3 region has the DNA TGTGCCAGCAGCGTAGGGGCAAGGGAGACCCAGTACTTC.

The CDR3 DNA sequence: TGTGCCAGCAGCTCCGGACTAGCGGGTCTTAACACCGGGGAGCTGTTTTTT. It translates to CASSSGLAGLNTGELFF. This sequence joins TRBV7-2 and TRBJ2-2; TRBD2 matches at 11 bases. V dropped 4 bases and J dropped 2; count of bases not matched to a gene: 6. This CDR3 has 17 amino acids. Germline V gene data show CDR1 as SGHTA and CDR2 as FQGNSA. Variable domain in full (rest from reference TRBV7-2 and TRBJ2-2): GAGVSQSPSNKVTEKGKDVELRCDPISGHTALYWYRQSLGQGLEFLIYFQGNSAPDKSGLPSDRFSAERTGGSVSTLTIQRTQQEDSAVYLCASSSGLAGLNTGELFFGEGSRLTVL.

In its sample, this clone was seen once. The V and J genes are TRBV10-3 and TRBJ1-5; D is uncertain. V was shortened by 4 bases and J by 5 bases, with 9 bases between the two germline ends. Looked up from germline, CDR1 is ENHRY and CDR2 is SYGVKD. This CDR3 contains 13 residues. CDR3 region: CAISAGYDQPQHF. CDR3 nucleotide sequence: TGTGCCATCAGTGCCGGTTACGATCAGCCCCAGCATTTT.

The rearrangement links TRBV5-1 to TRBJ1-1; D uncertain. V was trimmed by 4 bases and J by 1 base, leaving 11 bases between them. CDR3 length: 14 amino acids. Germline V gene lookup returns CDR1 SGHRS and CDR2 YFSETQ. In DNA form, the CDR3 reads TGCGCCAGCAGCCCCCGGGTGACGAACACTGAAGCTTTCTTT. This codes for CASSPRVTNTEAFF.

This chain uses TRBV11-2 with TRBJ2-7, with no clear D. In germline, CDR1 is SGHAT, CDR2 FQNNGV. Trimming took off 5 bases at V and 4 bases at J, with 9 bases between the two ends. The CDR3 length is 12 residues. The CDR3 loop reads CASSLFRYEQYF. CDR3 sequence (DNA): TGTGCCAGCAGCCTCTTCCGATACGAGCAGTACTTC.

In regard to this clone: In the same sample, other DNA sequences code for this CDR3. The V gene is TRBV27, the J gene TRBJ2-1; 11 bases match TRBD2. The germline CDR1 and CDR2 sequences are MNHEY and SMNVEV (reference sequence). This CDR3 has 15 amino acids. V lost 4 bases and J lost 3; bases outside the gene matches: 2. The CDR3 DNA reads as TGTGCCAGCAGTTCGGGACTAGCGGTCTACAATGAGCAGTTCTTC. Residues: CASSSGLAVYNEQFF.

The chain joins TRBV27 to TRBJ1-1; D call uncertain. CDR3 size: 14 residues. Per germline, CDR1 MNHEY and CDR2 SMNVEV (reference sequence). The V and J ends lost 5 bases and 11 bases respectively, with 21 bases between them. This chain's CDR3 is CASSPSRSAGRAFF. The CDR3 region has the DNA TGTGCCAGCAGTCCGTCACGCTCCGCGGGCCGGGCTTTCTTT.

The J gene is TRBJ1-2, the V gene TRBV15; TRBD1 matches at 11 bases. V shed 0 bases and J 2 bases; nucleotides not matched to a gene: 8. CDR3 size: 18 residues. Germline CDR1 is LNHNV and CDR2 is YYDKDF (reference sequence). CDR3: CATSRDSGTGGINYGYTF. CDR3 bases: TGTGCCACCAGCAGAGACTCCGGGACAGGGGGGATCAACTATGGCTACACCTTC.

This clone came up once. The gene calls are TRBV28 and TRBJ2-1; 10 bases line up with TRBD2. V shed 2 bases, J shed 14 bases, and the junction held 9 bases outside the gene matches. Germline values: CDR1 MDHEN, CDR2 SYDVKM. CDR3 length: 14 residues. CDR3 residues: CASSLRSGRAEKFF. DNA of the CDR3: TGTGCCAGCAGTTTAAGGAGCGGGAGGGCCGAGAAGTTCTTC.

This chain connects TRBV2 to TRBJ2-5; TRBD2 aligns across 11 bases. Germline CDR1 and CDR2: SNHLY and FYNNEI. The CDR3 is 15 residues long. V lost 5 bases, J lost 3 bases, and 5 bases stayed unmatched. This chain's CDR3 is CASSYSTSGKETQYF. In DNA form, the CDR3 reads TGTGCCAGCAGTTACTCGACTAGCGGGAAAGAGACCCAGTACTTC. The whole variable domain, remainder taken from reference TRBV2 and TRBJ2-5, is EPEVTQTPSHQVTQMGQEVILRCVPISNHLYFYWYRQILGQKVEFLVSFYNNEISEKSEIFDDQFSVERPDGSNFTLKIRSTKLEDSAMYFCASSYSTSGKETQYFGPGTRLLVL.

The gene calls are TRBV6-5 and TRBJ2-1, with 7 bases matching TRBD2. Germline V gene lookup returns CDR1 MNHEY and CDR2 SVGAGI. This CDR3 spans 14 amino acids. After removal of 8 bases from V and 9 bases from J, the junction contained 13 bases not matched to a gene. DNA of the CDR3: TGTGCCAGCGCCAGTATGAGCGGGAAGAGTGAGCAGTTCTTC. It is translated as CASASMSGKSEQFF.

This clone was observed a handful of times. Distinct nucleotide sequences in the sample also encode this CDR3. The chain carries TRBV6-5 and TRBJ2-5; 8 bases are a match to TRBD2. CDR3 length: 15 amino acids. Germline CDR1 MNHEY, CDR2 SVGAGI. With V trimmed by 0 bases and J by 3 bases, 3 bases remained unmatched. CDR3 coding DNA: TGTGCCAGCAGTTACTCTACTAGCGGTAAAGAGACCCAGTACTTC. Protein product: CASSYSTSGKETQYF.

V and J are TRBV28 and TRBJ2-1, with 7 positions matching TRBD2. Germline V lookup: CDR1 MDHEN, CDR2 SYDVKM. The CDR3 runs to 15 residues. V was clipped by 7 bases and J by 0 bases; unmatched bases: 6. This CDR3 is CASTGLHSSYNEQFF. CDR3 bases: TGTGCCAGCACGGGACTACATAGCTCCTACAATGAGCAGTTCTTC.

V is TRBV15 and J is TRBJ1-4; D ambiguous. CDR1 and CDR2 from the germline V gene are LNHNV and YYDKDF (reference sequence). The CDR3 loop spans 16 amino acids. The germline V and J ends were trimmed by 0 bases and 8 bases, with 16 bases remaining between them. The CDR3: CATSRDLPGSGEKLFF. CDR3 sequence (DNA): TGTGCCACCAGCAGAGACTTGCCGGGATCGGGCGAAAAACTGTTTTTT. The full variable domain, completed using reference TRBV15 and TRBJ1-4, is DAMVIQNPRYQVTQFGKPVTLSCSQTLNHNVMYWYQQKSSQAPKLLFHYYDKDFNNEADTPDNFQSRRPNTSFCFLDIRSPGLGDTAMYLCATSRDLPGSGEKLFFGSGTQLSVL.

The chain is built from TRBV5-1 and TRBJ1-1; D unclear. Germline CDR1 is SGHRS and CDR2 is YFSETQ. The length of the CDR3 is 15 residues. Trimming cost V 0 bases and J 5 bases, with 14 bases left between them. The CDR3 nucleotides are TGCGCCAGCAGCTTGGGCTTCGTCGAGCGAACTGAAGCTTTCTTT. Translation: CASSLGFVERTEAFF.

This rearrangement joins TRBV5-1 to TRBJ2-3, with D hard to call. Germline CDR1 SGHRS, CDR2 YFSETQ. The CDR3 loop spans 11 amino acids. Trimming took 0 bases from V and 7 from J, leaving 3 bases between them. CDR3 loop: CASSLGHTQYF. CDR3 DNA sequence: TGCGCCAGCAGCTTGGGTCATACGCAGTATTTT.

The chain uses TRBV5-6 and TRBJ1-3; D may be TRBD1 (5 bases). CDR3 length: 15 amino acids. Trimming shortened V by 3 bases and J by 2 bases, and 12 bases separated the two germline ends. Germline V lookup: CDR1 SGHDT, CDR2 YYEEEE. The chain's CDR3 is CASSWDSRAGNTIYF. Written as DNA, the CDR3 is TGTGCCAGCAGCTGGGACTCTAGAGCTGGAAACACCATATATTTT.

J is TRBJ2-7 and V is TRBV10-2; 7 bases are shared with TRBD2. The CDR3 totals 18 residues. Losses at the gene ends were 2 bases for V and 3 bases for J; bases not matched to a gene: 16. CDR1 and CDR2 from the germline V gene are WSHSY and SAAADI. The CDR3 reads CASSEIPLLAFLNYEQYF. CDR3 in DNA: TGCGCCAGCAGTGAGATCCCCCTACTAGCGTTCCTGAACTACGAGCAGTACTTC.